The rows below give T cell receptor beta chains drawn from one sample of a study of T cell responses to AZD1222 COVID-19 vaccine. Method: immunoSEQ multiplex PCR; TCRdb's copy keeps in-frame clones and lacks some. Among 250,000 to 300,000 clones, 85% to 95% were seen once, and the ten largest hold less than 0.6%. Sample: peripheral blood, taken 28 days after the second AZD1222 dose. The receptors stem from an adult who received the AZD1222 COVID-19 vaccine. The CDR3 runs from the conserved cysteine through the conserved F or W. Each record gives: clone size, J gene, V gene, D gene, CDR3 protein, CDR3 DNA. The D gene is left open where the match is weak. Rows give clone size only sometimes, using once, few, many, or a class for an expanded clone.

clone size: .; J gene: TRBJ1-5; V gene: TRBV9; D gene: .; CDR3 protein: CASSPGVGPQHF; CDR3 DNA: TGTGCCAGCAGCCCAGGCGTAGGGCCCCAGCATTTT
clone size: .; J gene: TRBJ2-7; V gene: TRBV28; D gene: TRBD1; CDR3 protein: CASSMPGQGTYEQYF; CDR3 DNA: TGTGCCAGCAGTATGCCGGGACAGGGGACCTACGAGCAGTACTTC
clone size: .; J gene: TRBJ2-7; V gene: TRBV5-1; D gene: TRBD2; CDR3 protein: CASSLVLAGAREQYF; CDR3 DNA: TGCGCCAGCAGCTTGGTACTAGCGGGAGCCAGGGAGCAGTACTTC
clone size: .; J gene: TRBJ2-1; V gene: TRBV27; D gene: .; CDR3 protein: CASSARGGNEQFF; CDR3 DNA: TGTGCCAGCAGTGCCAGGGGAGGCAATGAGCAGTTCTTC
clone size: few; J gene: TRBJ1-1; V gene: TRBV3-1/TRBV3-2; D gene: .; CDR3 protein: CASSRLQAMNTEAFF; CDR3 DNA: TGTGCCAGCAGCCGATTACAGGCCATGAACACTGAAGCTTTCTTT
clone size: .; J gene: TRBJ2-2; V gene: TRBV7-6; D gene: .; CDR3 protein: CASSFGGGGGAGELFF; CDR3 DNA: TGTGCCAGCAGCTTCGGTGGAGGGGGCGGTGCCGGGGAGCTGTTTTTT
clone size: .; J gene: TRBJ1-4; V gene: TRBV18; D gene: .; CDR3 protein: CASSPQQARVELFF; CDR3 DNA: TGTGCCAGCTCACCTCAACAGGCGCGGGTGGAACTGTTTTTT
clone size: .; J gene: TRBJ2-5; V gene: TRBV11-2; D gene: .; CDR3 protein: CASSLAPLGGHSEETQYF; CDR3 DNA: TGTGCCAGCAGCTTAGCACCTTTAGGGGGGCATTCGGAAGAGACCCAGTACTTC
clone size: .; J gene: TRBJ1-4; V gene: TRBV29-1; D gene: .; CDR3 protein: CSERDEKLFF; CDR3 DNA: TGCAGCGAGCGAGATGAAAAACTGTTTTTT
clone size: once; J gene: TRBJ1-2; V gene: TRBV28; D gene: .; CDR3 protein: CASSLSRAGYTF; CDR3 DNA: TGTGCCAGCAGTCTCTCCCGGGCGGGCTACACCTTC
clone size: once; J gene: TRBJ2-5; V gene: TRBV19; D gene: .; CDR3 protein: CASNKSPRQGGEETQYF; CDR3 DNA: TGTGCCAGTAATAAGTCTCCGAGACAGGGAGGGGAAGAGACCCAGTACTTC
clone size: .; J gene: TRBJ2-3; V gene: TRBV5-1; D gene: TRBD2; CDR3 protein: CASSLTAGEDTQYF; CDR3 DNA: TGCGCCAGCAGCTTGACGGCGGGAGAAGATACGCAGTATTTT
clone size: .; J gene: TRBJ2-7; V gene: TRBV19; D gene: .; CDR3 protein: CASSMASGYYEQYF; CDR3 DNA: TGTGCCAGTAGTATGGCCAGTGGGTACTACGAGCAGTACTTC
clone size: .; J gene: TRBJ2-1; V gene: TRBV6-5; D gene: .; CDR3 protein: CASSYSGARNEQFF; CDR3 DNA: TGTGCCAGCAGTTACTCGGGAGCTAGGAATGAGCAGTTCTTC
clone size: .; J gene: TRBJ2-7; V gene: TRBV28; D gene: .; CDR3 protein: CASIPQGSRIYEQYF; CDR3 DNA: TGTGCCAGCATCCCACAGGGATCGAGGATATACGAGCAGTACTTC
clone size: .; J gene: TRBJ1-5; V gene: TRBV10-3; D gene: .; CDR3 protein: CAISDHRDNWGRQPQHF; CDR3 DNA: TGTGCCATCAGTGACCACCGGGACAACTGGGGCAGACAACCCCAGCATTTT
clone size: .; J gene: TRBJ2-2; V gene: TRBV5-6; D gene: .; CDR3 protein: CASSLPGELFF; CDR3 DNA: TGTGCCAGCAGCTTGCCCGGGGAGCTGTTTTTT
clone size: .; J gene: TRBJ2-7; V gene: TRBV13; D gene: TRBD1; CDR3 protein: CASSLGRGLYEQYF; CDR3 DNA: TGTGCCAGCAGCTTAGGCAGGGGGTTATACGAGCAGTACTTC
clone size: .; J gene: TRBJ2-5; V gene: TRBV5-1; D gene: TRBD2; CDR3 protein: CASSYTSGRQETQYF; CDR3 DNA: TGCGCCAGCAGCTATACTAGCGGGAGGCAAGAGACCCAGTACTTC
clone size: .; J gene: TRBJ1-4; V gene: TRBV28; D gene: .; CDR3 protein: CASSASPQGTNEKLFF; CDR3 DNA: TGTGCCAGCAGTGCCTCCCCCCAAGGGACTAATGAAAAACTGTTTTTT
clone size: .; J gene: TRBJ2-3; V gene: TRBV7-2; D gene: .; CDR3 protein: CASSLGLRVGTQYF; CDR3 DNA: TGTGCCAGCAGCTTAGGACTAAGGGTAGGAACGCAGTATTTT
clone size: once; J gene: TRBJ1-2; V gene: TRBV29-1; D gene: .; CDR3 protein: CSVQTGVLGYTF; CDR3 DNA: TGCAGCGTTCAGACGGGGGTATTGGGCTACACCTTC
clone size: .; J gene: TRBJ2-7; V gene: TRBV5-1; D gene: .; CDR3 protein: CASSSYDYEQYF; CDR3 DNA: TGCGCCAGCAGTTCGTACGACTACGAGCAGTACTTC
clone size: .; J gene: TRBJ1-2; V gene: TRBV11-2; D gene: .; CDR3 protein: CASSFLGVNYGYTF; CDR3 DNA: TGTGCCAGCAGCTTTTTAGGGGTGAACTATGGCTACACCTTC
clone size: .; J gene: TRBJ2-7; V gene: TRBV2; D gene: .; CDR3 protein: CASSEISGGGEQYF; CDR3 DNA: TGTGCCAGCAGTGAGATTAGCGGTGGAGGCGAGCAGTACTTC
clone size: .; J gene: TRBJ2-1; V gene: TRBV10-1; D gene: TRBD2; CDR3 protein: CASVEAAGVQREGGGEQFF; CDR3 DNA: TGCGCCAGCGTCGAAGCGGCAGGGGTACAGCGGGAGGGGGGAGGTGAGCAGTTCTTC
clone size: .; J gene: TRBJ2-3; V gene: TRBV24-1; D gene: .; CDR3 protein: CATSGWPKTPHTQYF; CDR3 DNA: TGTGCCACCAGTGGTTGGCCGAAAACTCCCCATACGCAGTATTTT
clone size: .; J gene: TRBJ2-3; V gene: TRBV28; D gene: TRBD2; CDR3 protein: CASGPSGRANTDTQYF; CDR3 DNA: TGTGCCAGCGGCCCTAGCGGGAGGGCCAACACAGATACGCAGTATTTT
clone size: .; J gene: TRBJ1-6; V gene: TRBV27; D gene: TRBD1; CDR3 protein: CASSLDRGSNSPLHF; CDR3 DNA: TGTGCCAGCAGTTTGGACAGGGGTAGTAATTCACCCCTCCACTTT
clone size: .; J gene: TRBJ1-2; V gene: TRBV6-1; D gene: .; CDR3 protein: CASSEVAEGEGTF; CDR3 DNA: TGTGCCAGCAGTGAAGTGGCAGAGGGAGAGGGCACCTTC
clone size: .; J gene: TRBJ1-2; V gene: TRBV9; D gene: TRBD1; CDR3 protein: CASSETGTAGYGYTF; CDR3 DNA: TGTGCCAGCAGCGAGACCGGGACAGCCGGCTATGGCTACACCTTC
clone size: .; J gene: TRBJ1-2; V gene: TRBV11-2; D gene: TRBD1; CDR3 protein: CASSLGQAYGYTF; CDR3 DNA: TGTGCCAGCAGCCTCGGACAGGCCTATGGCTACACCTTC
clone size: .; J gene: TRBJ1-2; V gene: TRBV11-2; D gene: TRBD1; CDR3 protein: CASSPGQGDNYGYTF; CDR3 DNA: TGTGCCAGCAGCCCAGGACAGGGGGACAACTATGGCTACACCTTC
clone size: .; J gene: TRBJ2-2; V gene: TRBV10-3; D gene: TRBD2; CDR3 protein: CAIKPGLENTGELFF; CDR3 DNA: TGTGCCATCAAACCGGGACTAGAGAACACCGGGGAGCTGTTTTTT
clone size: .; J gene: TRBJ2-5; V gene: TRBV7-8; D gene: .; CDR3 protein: CASSSVAANQETQYF; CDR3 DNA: TGTGCCAGCAGCTCCGTCGCAGCCAATCAAGAGACCCAGTACTTC
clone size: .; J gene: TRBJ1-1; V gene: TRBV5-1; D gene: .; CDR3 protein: CASSLSGQLNTEAFF; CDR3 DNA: TGCGCCAGCAGCTTGTCGGGGCAGCTGAACACTGAAGCTTTCTTT
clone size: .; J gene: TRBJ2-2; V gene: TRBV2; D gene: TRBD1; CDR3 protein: CASSRDRGLDTGELFF; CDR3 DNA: TGTGCCAGCAGCCGGGACAGGGGATTAGACACCGGGGAGCTGTTTTTT
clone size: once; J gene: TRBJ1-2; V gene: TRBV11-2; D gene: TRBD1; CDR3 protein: CASSPGQGGNGYTF; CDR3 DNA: TGTGCCAGCAGCCCGGGACAGGGTGGGAATGGCTACACCTTC
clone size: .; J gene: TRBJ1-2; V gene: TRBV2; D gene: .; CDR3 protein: CASSRQIGYTF; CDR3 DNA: TGTGCCAGCAGCAGACAGATTGGCTACACCTTC
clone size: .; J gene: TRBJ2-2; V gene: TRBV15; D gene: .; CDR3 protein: CATSRAGANGELFF; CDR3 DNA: TGTGCCACCAGCAGAGCGGGGGCGAACGGGGAGCTGTTTTTT
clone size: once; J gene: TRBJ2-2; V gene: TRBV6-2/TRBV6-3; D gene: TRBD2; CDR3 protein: CASSTSGRNTGELFF; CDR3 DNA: TGTGCCAGCAGCACTAGCGGGAGGAACACCGGGGAGCTGTTTTTT
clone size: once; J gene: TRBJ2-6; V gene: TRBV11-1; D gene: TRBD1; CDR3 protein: CASSFITGAGANVLTF; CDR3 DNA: TGTGCCAGCAGCTTCATAACAGGGGCTGGGGCCAACGTCCTGACTTTC